The sequence of this T cell receptor (beta chain) was determined in a study of cytomegalovirus exposure and HLA in healthy donors. Germline V gives CDR1 SGHVS, CDR2 FQNEAQ. This CDR3 has 12 residues. V shed 3 bases, J shed 12 bases, and the junction held 6 bases outside the gene matches. Findings of the study overall: A later analysis appeared to link common viral pathogens to several of the most significant clusters. A prior analysis recorded that most TCR beta V segments were productive about 90% or about 30% of the time. Researchers catalogued about 150 TCR beta chains as cytomegalovirus-associated. Follow-up analysis later connected one missense variant in DCLRE1C with trimming of TCR beta V- and J-genes.

Note on this clone: The antigen is not known.

PCR primers comprised 60 Vbeta and 13 Jbeta primers. Clones were read by immunoSEQ multiplex PCR, and TCRdb kept only the in-frame ones, dropping some. The sample has over 40,000 clones, approximately 68% seen once. The TCR sequence derives from a man aged 25-45 years in good health and CMV-seronegative. Sequenced sample: PBMCs. The chain links TRBV7-8 to TRBJ2-7, with 9 nucleotides matching TRBD1. CDR3: CASSLEQGAWYF. CDR3 DNA: TGTGCCAGCAGCTTGGAACAGGGGGCTTGGTACTTC.